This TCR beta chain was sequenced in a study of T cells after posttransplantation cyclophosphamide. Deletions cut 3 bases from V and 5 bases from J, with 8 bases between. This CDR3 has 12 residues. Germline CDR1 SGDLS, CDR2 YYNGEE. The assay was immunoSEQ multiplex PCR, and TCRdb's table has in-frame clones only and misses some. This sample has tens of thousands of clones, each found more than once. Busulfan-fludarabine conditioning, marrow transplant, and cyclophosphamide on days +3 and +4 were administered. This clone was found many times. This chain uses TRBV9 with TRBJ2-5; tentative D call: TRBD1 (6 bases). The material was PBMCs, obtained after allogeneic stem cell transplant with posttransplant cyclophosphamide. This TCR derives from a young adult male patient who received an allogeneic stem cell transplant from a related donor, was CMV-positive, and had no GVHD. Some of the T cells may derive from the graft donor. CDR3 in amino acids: CASSARGETQYF. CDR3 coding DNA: TGTGCCAGCAGCGCCAGGGGTGAGACCCAGTACTTC. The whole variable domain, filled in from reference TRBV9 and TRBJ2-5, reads DSGVTQTPKHLITATGQRVTLRCSPRSGDLSVYWYQQSLDQGLQFLIQYYNGEERAKGNILERFSAQQFPDLHSELNLSSLELGDSALYFCASSARGETQYFGPGTRLLVL.